Included here is one T cell receptor (beta chain) sequence, with context. Antigen specificity is unknown. The data originate from a study of CD8 T cells in Susac syndrome. Study-wide context: Within the sequenced Susac syndrome patient group, about six exhibited active disease and eight were in remission.

Random hexamers were used to reverse transcribe an amount of roughly 0.45 to 1 ug RNA. Multiplex PCR with immunoSEQ amplified the TCR beta CDR3 across 54 Vbeta and 13 Jbeta. A single record per CDR3 protein comes from TCRdb applying MiXCR to the immunoSEQ multiplex PCR reads. Of approximately 260,000 distinct CDR3 sequences detected, 90% to 96% appear once; the ten largest clones hold less than 0.11%. V dropped 3 bases and J dropped 6 bases, with 23 bases sitting between them. The germline V gene encodes CDR1 SGDLS and CDR2 YYNGEE. The CDR3 length is 17 residues. General study results and limits: As the study acknowledged, the number of individuals in its TCR sequencing and HLA analysis was relatively small.

Sequencing of TCR beta, carried out with a high-throughput approach, was applied to CD8+ and CD4+ T cells from the blood. The chain carries TRBV9 and TRBJ2-3; D is perhaps TRBD1 (6 bases). The TCR originated in a human donor with Susac syndrome. The sequenced sample was CD4+ T cells from PBMCs. This chain's CDR3 is CASSALPWGEGEDTQYF. The CDR3 DNA is TGTGCCAGCAGCGCCCTCCCATGGGGTGAGGGGGAGGATACGCAGTATTTT.